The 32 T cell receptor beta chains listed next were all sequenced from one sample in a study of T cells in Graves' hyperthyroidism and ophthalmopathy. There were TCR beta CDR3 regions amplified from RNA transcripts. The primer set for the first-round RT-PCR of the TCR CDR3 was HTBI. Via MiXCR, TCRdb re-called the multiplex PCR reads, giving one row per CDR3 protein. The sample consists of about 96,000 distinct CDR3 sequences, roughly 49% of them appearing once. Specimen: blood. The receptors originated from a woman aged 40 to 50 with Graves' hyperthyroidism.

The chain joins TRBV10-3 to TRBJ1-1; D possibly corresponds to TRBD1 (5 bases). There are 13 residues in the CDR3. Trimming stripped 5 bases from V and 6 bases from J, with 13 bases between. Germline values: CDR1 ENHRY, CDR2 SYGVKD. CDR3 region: CAISTGGIAEAFF. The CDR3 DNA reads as TGTGCCATCAGTACAGGAGGGATAGCTGAAGCTTTCTTT.

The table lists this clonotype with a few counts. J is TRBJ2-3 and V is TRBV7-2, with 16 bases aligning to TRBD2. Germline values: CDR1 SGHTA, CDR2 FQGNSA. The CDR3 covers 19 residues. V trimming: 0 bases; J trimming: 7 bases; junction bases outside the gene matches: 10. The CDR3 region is CASSLASPGTSGRGNTQYF. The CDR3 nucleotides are TGTGCCAGCAGCTTAGCGAGCCCTGGGACTAGCGGGAGGGGGAATACGCAGTATTTT.

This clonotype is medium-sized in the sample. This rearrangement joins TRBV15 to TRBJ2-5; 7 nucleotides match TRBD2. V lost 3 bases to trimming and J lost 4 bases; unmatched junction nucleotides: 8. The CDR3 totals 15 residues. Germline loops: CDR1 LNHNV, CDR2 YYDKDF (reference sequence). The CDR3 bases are TGTGCCACCAGCAGGGCCCTGGGGAGGGGAGAGACCCAGTACTTC. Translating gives CATSRALGRGETQYF.

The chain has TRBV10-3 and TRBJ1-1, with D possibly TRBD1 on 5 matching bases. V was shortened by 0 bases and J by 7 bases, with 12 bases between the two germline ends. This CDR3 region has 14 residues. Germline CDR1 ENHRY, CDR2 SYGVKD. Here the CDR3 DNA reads TGTGCCATCAGTGAGTCGGGGGACCTACATGAAGCTTTCTTT. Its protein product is CAISESGDLHEAFF.

DNA for the CDR3: TGTGCCACCTCCAGCGGGACCTACGAGCAGTACTTC. Translating gives CATSSGTYEQYF. The rearrangement joins TRBV15 to TRBJ2-7, with 7 positions matching TRBD2. Trimming cost V 8 bases and J 2 bases; bases outside gene matches: 3. Germline CDR1 reads LNHNV; CDR2 reads YYDKDF (reference sequence). This CDR3 spans 12 amino acids. Based on the CDR3 plus reference TRBV15 and TRBJ2-7, the full variable domain is DAMVIQNPRYQVTQFGKPVTLSCSQTLNHNVMYWYQQKSSQAPKLLFHYYDKDFNNEADTPDNFQSRRPNTSFCFLDIRSPGLGDTAMYLCATSSGTYEQYFGPGTRLTVT.

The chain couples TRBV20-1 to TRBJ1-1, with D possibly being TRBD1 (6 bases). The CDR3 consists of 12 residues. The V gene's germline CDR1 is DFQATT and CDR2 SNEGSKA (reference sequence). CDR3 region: CSAGGGRTEAFF. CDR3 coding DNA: TGCAGCGCGGGGGGGGGCCGAACTGAAGCTTTCTTT.

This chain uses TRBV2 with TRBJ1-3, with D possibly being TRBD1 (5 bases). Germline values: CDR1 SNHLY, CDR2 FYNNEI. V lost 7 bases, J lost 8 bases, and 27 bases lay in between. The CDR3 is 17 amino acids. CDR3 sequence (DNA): TGTGCCAGCAAGGAGGGAGGGGCCGGAGGCTATGGCTACACCATATATTTT. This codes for CASKEGGAGGYGYTIYF.

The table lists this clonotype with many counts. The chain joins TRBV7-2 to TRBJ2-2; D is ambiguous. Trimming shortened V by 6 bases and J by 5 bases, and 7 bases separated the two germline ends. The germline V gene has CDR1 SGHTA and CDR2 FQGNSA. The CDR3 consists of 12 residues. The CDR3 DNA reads TGTGCCAGCAGTTTGGGGACCGGGGAGCTGTTTTTT. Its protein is CASSLGTGELFF.

CDR3 coding DNA: TGTGCCAGCAGCTTAGGCGGACAGGGCCGTTCACCCCTCCACTTT. Amino acid sequence: CASSLGGQGRSPLHF. The V call is TRBV7-8, the J call TRBJ1-6, with 8 bases matching TRBD1. CDR1 SGHVS and CDR2 FQNEAQ come from the germline V gene. V dropped 1 base and J dropped 9; count of bases not matched to a gene: 5. There are 15 residues in the CDR3. Supplemented by reference TRBV7-8 and TRBJ1-6, the full variable domain reads GAGVSQSPRYKVAKRGQDVALRCDPISGHVSLFWYQQALGQGPEFLTYFQNEAQLDKSGLPSDRFFAERPEGSVSTLKIQRTQQEDSAVYLCASSLGGQGRSPLHFGNGTRLTVT.

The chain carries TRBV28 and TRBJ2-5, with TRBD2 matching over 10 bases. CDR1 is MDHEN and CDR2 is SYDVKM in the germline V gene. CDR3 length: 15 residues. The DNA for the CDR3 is TGTGCAACCCTAGCGGGAGTTTGGTACCAAGAGACCCAGTACTTC. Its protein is CATLAGVWYQETQYF. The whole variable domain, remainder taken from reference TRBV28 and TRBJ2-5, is DVKVTQSSRYLVKRTGEKVFLECVQDMDHENMFWYRQDPGLGLRLIYFSYDVKMKEKGDIPEGYSVSREKKERFSLILESASTNQTSMYLCATLAGVWYQETQYFGPGTRLLVL.

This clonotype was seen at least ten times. CDR3 region: CASSPTGFNEQYF. In DNA, the CDR3 is TGTGCCAGCAGCCCTACGGGGTTCAACGAGCAGTACTTC. The rearrangement uses TRBV7-3 and TRBJ2-7, with TRBD2 as a possible D gene (5 bases). This CDR3 contains 13 residues. The germline CDR1 and CDR2 sequences are SGHTA and FQGTGA. V was cut by 5 bases and J by 5 bases, with 13 bases left in between.

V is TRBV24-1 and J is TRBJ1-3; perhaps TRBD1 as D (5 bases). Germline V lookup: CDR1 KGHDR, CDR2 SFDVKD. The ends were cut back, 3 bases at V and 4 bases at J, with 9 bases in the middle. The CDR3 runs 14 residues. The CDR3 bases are TGTGCCACCAGTGATCCAAGACAGGGAAACACCATATATTTT. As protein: CATSDPRQGNTIYF.

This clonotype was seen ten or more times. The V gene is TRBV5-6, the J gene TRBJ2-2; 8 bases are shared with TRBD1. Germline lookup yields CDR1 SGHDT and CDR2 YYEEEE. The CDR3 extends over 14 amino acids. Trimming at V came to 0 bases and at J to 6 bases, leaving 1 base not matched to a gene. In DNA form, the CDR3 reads TGTGCCAGCAGCTTGGCACAGGGGGCCGGGGAGCTGTTTTTT. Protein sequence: CASSLAQGAGELFF.

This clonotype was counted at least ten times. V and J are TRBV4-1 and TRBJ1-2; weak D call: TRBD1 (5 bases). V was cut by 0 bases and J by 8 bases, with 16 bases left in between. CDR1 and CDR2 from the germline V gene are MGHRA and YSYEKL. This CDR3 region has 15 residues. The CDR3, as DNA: TGCGCCAGCAGCCAAGAGGAGGGGAACCTTTACGGCTACACCTTC. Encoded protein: CASSQEEGNLYGYTF.

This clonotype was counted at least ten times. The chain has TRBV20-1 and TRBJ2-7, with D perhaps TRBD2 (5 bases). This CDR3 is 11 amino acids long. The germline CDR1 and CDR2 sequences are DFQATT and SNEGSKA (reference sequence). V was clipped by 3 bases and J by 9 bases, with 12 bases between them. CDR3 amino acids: CSARGGGPQYF. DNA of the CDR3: TGCAGTGCTAGGGGTGGCGGGCCGCAGTACTTC.

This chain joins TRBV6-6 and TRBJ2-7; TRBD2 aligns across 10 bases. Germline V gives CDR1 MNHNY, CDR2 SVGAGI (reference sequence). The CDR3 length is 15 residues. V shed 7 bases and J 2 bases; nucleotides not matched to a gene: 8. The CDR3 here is CASNPLGLAAYEQYF. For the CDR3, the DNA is TGTGCCAGCAACCCCCTCGGACTAGCGGCCTACGAGCAGTACTTC.

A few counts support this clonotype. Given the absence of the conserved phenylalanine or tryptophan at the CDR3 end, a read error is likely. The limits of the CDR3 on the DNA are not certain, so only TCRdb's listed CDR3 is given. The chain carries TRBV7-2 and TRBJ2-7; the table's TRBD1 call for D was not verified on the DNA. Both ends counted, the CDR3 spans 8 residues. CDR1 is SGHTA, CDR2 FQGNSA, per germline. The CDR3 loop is CASSRGQS.

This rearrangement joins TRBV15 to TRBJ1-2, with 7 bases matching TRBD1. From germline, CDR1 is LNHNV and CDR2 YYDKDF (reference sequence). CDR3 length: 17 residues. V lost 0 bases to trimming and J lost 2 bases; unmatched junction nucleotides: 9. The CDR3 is CATSREIGRGQNYGYTF. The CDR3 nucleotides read TGTGCCACCAGCAGAGAAATTGGCAGGGGACAGAACTATGGCTACACCTTC.

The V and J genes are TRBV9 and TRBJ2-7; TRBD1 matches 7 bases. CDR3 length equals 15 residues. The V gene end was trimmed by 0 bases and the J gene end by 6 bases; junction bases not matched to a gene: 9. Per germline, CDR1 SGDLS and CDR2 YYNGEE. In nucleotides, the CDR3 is TGTGCCAGCAGCGTAGCTGGGACAGAGGGTTGCGAGCAGTACTTC. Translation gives CASSVAGTEGCEQYF.

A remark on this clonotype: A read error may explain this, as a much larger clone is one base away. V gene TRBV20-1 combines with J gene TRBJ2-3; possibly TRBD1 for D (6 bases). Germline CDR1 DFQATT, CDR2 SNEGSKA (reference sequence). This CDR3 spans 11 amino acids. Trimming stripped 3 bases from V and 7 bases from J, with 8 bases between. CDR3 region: CSASRGNTQYF. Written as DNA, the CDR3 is TGCAGTGCTAGCAGGGGAAATACGCAGTATTTT.

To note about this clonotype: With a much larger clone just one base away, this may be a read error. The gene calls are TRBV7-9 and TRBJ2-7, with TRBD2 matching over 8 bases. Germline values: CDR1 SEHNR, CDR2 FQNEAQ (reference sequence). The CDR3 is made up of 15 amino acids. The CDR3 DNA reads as TGTGCCAGCGGAGGATTAGCGGGATTCTCCTGCGAGCAGTACTTC. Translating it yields CASGGLAGFSCEQYF.

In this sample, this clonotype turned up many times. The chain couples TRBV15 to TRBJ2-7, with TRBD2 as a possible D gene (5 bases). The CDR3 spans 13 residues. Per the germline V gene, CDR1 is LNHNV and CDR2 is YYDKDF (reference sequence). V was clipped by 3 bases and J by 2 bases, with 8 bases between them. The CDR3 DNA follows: TGTGCCACCAGCAGGGACTCCGCCTACGAGCAGTACTTC. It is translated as CATSRDSAYEQYF.

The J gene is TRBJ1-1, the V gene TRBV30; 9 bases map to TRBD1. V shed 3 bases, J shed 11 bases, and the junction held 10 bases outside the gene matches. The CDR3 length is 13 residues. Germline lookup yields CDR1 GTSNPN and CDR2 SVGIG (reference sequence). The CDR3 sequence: CAWRYRDRDFAFF. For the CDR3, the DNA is TGTGCCTGGAGGTACCGGGACAGGGATTTTGCTTTCTTT.

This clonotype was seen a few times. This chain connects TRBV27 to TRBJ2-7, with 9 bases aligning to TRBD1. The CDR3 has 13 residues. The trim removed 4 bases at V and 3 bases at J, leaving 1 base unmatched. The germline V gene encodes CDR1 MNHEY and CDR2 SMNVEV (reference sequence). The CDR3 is CASSWTGDYEQYF. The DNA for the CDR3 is TGTGCCAGCAGTTGGACAGGGGACTACGAGCAGTACTTC.

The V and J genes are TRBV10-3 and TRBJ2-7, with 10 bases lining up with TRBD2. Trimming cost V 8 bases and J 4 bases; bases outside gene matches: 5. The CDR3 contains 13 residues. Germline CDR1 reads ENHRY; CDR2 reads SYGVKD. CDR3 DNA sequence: TGTGCCATCGGGCTAGCGGGAGCTTACGAGCAGTACTTC. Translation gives CAIGLAGAYEQYF.

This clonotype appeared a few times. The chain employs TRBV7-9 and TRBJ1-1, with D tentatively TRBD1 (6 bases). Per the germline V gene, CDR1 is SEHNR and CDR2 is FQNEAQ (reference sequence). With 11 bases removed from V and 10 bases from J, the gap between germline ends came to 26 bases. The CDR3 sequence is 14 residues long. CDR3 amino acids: CAWSAPGGNVRAFF. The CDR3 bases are TGTGCCTGGAGCGCCCCGGGGGGCAACGTTAGAGCTTTCTTT.

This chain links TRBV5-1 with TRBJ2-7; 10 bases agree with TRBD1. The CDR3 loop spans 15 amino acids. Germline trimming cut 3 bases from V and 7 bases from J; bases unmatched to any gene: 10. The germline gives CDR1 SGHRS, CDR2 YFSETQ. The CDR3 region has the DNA TGCGCCAGCAGCTCGCCGGGACAGGGGACGGAAGAGCAGTACTTC. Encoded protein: CASSSPGQGTEEQYF.

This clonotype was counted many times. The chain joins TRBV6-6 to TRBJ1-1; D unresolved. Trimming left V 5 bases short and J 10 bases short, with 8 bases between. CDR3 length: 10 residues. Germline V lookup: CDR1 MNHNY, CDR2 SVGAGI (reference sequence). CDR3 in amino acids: CASSDWTAFF. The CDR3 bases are TGTGCCAGCAGTGATTGGACAGCTTTCTTT.

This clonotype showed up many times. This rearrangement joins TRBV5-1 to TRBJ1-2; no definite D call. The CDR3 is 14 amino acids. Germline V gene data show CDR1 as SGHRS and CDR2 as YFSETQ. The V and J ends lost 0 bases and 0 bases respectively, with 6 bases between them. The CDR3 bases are TGCGCCAGCAGCTTGGTGGGCACTAACTATGGCTACACCTTC. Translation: CASSLVGTNYGYTF.

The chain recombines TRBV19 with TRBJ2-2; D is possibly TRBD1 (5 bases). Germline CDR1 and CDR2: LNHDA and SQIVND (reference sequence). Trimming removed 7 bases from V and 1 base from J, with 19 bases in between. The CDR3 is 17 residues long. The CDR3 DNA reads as TGTGCCAGTATTATTCCCGCAGGGCAGCTGAACACCGGGGAGCTGTTTTTT. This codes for CASIIPAGQLNTGELFF.

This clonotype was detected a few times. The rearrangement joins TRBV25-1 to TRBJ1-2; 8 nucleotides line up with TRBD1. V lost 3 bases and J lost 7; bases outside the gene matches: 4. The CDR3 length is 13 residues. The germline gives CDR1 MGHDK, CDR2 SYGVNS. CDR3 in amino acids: CASSDGQGSGYTF. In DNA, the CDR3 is TGTGCCAGCAGTGACGGACAGGGAAGTGGCTACACCTTC.

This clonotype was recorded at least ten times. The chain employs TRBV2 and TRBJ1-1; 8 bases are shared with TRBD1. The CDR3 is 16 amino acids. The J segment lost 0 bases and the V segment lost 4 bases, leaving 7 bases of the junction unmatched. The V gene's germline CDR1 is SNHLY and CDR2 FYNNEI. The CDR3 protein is CASSAHRGTLNTEAFF. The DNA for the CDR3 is TGTGCCAGCAGTGCCCACAGGGGGACTTTGAACACTGAAGCTTTCTTT.